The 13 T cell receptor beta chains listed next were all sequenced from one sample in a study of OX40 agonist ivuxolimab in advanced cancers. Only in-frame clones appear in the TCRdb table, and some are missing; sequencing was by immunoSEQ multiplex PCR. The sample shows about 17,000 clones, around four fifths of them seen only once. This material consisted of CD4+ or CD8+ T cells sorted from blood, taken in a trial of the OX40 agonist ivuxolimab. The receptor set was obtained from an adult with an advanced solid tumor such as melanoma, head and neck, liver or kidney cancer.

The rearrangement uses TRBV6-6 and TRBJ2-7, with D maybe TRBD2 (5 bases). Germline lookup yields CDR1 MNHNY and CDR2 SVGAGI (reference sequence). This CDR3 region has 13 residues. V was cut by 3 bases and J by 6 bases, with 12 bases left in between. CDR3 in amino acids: CASSYNRGSEQYF. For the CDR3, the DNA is TGTGCCAGCAGTTATAATCGGGGTTCCGAGCAGTACTTC.

The CDR3 DNA reads as TGCAGCGTTGAGGGGGACGCCAGTGGCATCTACGAGCAGTACTTC. Encoded protein: CSVEGDASGIYEQYF. V gene TRBV29-1 combines with J gene TRBJ2-7; D is possibly TRBD1 or TRBD2 (5 bases each). The V and J ends lost 3 bases and 3 bases respectively, with 18 bases between them. CDR1 and CDR2 (germline): SQVTM, ANQGSEA. The CDR3 extends over 15 amino acids.

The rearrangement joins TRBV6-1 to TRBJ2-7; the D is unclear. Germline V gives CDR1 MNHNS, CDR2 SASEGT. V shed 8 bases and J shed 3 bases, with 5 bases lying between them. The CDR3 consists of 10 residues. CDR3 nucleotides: TGTGCCAGCGGTTACTACGAGCAGTACTTC. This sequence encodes CASGYYEQYF.

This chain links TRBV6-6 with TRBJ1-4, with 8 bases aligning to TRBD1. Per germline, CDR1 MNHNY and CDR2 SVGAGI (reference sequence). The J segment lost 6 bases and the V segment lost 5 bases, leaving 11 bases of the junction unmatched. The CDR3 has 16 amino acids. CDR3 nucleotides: TGTGCCAGCAGTGGGGGTTCGGACAGGGAAGATGAAAAACTGTTTTTT. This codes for CASSGGSDREDEKLFF.

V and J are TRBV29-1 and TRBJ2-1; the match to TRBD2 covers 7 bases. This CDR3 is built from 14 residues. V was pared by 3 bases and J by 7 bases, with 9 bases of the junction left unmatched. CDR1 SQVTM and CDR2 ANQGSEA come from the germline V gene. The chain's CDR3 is CSVDSSSGVNEQFF. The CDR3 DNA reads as TGCAGCGTTGACAGTTCTAGCGGTGTTAATGAGCAGTTCTTC.

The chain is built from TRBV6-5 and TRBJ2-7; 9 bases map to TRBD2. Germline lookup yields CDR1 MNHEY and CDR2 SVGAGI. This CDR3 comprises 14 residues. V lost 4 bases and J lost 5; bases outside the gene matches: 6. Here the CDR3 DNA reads TGTGCCAGCAGTTTAGCGGGAGAGGGAGACGAGCAGTACTTC. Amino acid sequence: CASSLAGEGDEQYF.

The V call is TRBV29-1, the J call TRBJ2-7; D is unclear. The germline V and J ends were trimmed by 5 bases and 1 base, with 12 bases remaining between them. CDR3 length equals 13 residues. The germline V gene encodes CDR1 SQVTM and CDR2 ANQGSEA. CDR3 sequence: CSVHDPGSYEQYF. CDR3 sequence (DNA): TGCAGCGTTCATGATCCTGGTTCCTACGAGCAGTACTTC.

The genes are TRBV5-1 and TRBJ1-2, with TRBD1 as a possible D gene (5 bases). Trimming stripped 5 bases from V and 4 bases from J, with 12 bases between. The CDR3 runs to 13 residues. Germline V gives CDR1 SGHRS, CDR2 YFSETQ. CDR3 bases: TGCGCCAGCAGTAACACCGGGGCCTATGGCTACACCTTC. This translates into CASSNTGAYGYTF.

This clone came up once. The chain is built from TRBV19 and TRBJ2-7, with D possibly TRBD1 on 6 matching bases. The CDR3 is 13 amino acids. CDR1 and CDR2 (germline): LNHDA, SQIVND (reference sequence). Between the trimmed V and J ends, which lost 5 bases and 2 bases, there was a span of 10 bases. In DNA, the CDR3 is TGTGCCAGTAGTCCCGGACAGACCTACGAGCAGTACTTC. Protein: CASSPGQTYEQYF.

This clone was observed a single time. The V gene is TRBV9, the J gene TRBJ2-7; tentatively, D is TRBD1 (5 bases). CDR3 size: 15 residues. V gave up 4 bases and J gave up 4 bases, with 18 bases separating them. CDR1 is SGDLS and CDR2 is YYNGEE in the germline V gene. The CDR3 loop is CASSPGPDMMYEQYF. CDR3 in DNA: TGTGCCAGCAGCCCCGGGCCGGACATGATGTACGAGCAGTACTTC.

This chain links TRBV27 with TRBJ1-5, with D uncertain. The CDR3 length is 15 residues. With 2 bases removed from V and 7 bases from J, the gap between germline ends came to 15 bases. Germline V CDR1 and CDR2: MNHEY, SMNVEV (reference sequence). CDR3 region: CASSLGSGFRQPQHF. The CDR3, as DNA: TGTGCCAGCAGTTTAGGGTCGGGGTTCCGGCAGCCCCAGCATTTT.

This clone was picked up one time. CDR3 nucleotide sequence: TGTGCCAGCAGTGAGGACAGTCATCAGCCCCAGCATTTT. Protein: CASSEDSHQPQHF. The chain couples TRBV6-4 to TRBJ1-5; D might be TRBD1 (6 bases). V was clipped by 3 bases and J by 5 bases, with 8 bases between them. Germline V CDR1 and CDR2: MRHNA, SNTAGT. The CDR3 extends over 13 amino acids.

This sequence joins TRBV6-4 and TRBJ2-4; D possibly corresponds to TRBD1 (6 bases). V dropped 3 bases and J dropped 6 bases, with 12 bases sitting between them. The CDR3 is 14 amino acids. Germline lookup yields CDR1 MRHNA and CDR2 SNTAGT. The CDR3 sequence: CASSEDPRGNIQYF. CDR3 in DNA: TGTGCCAGCAGTGAGGACCCCAGGGGAAACATTCAGTACTTC.